These T cell receptor beta chains were read from a single sample in a study of blood T cell repertoires in COVID-19. The table came from immunoSEQ multiplex PCR; TCRdb's copy has only in-frame clones and leaves some out. The table includes about 200,000 clones, roughly 85% detected once. What was sequenced was peripheral blood. These receptors all come from an elderly woman with acute or convalescent COVID-19. CDR3s include the opening cysteine and the closing phenylalanine or tryptophan. The size of a clone is reported for some rows only, either as once, few or many, or as a class for expanded clones.

CASSQQRDSNYGYTF,TRBJ1-2,TRBV6-5,many
CASSRTSGLVAQFF,TRBJ2-1,TRBV4-3,-
CASSFGEQPQHF,TRBJ1-5,TRBV5-8,few
CASTPWLSPPGELFF,TRBJ2-2,TRBV7-9,-
CASSRQQGNQPQHF,TRBJ1-5,TRBV18,-
CASSFRATNEKLFF,TRBJ1-4,TRBV7-2,-
CASTCMAGRPPAGANVLTF,TRBJ2-6,TRBV6-4,-
CASSLRLGSYNEQFF,TRBJ2-1,TRBV4-3,-
CATRFNRAYGYTF,TRBJ1-2,TRBV19,-
CASSPMRRETQYF,TRBJ2-5,TRBV5-1,-
CASSPFAGTDEQFF,TRBJ2-1,TRBV4-1,-
CASSLGQFYNEQFF,TRBJ2-1,TRBV5-1,-
CASSPHSTGRTEAFF,TRBJ1-1,TRBV27,-
CASKLEEKLFF,TRBJ1-4,TRBV6-5,-
CASSYPDRGGEQYF,TRBJ2-7,TRBV6-5,-
CAWSVFSESGHTTYEQYF,TRBJ2-7,TRBV30,medium-sized
CASSLMGGPYQETQYF,TRBJ2-5,TRBV7-3,-
CASSQDRYQPQHF,TRBJ1-5,TRBV3-1/TRBV3-2,-
CATSLSSGSSYEQYF,TRBJ2-7,TRBV15,-
CASSGRGTGEKLFF,TRBJ1-4,TRBV27,once
CASSYSRGPHYNEQFF,TRBJ2-1,TRBV6-5,-
CASSLGEGTSYTF,TRBJ1-2,TRBV5-1,-
CASSQDPAGNFAQPQHF,TRBJ1-5,TRBV4-2,once
CASRQGTHSYEQYF,TRBJ2-7,TRBV27,-
CASNPNRGGSTQYF,TRBJ2-5,TRBV5-4,few
CASRYQQGPAPQHF,TRBJ1-5,TRBV2,once
CASSQDKSFGIIDTQYF,TRBJ2-3,TRBV4-2,few
CASSLAFPETGELFF,TRBJ2-2,TRBV5-1,-
CASSPGQGSGEKLFF,TRBJ1-4,TRBV6-1,few
CASRASTGANVLTF,TRBJ2-6,TRBV2,-
CASSLESGRGNEQFF,TRBJ2-1,TRBV7-2,-
CASSLVAANHEQYF,TRBJ2-7,TRBV7-2,-
CASSQYGRPGQGEDTQYF,TRBJ2-3,TRBV6-2/TRBV6-3,-
CASSKITGRAYNEQFF,TRBJ2-1,TRBV25-1,-
CASSPGTHTEAFF,TRBJ1-1,TRBV7-3,few
CASSLAGTGTNTEAFF,TRBJ1-1,TRBV7-2,-
CASTLQGGSNQPQHF,TRBJ1-5,TRBV6-6,many
CATSSDREVFCSPLHF,TRBJ1-6,TRBV24-1,-
CASSLVTGGTHYGYTF,TRBJ1-2,TRBV5-1,-
CASRDRGTGELFF,TRBJ2-2,TRBV6-5,-
CATSDFSQTEAFF,TRBJ1-1,TRBV24-1,-